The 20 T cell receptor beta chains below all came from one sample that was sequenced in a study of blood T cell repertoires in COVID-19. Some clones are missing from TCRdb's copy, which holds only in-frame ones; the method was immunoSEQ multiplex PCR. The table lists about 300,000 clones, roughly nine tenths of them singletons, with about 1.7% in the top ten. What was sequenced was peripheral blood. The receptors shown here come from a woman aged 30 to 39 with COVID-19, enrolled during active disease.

CDR3 coding DNA: TGTGCCAGCAGTTTTAGTGGGGGGGCAAGCACAGATACGCAGTATTTT. Protein sequence: CASSFSGGASTDTQYF. J is TRBJ2-3 and V is TRBV28; a weak D match, TRBD2 (7 bases). The ends were cut back, 3 bases at V and 0 bases at J, with 13 bases in the middle. Germline V gene lookup returns CDR1 MDHEN and CDR2 SYDVKM. The CDR3 covers 16 residues.

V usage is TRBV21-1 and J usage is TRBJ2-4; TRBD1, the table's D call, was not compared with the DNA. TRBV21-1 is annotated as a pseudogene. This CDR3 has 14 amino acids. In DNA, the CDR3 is TGTGCCAGCAGCACCCGAGGGGGAACCAACATTCAGTACTTC. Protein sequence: CASSTRGGTNIQYF.

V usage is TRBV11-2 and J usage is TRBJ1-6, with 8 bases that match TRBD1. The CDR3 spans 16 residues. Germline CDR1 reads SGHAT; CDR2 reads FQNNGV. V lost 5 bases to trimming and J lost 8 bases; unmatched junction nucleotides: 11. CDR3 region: CASSPYNFRGHSPLHF. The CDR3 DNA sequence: TGTGCCAGCAGCCCTTATAATTTCAGGGGGCATTCACCCCTCCACTTT.

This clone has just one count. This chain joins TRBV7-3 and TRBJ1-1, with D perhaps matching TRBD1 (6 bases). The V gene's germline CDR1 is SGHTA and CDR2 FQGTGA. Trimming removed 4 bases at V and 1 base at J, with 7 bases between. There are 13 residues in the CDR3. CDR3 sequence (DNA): TGTGCCAGCAGCTGGGGACAGAACACTGAAGCTTTCTTT. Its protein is CASSWGQNTEAFF.

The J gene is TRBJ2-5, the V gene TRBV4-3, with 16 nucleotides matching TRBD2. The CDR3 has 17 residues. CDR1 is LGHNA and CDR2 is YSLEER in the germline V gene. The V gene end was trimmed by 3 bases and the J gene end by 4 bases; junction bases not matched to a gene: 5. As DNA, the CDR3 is TGCGCCAGCAGCCAGGGGACTAGCGGGGGGGCCCTAGAGACCCAGTACTTC. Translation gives CASSQGTSGGALETQYF.

The CDR3 protein is CASSGPGQGARNTEAFF. The CDR3 DNA reads as TGTGCCAGCAGTGGTCCGGGACAGGGGGCTAGAAACACTGAAGCTTTCTTT. The chain carries TRBV2 and TRBJ1-1, with 12 bases that match TRBD1. Germline V gene lookup returns CDR1 SNHLY and CDR2 FYNNEI. The CDR3 loop spans 17 amino acids. J was trimmed by 2 bases and V by 4 bases; bases with no gene match: 8. The full variable domain, in which reference TRBV2 and TRBJ1-1 provide the parts outside the CDR3, is EPEVTQTPSHQVTQMGQEVILRCVPISNHLYFYWYRQILGQKVEFLVSFYNNEISEKSEIFDDQFSVERPDGSNFTLKIRSTKLEDSAMYFCASSGPGQGARNTEAFFGQGTRLTVV.

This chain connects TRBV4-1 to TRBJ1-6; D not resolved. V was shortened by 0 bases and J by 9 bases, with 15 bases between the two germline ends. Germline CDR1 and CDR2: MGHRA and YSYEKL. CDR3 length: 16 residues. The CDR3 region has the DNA TGCGCCAGCAGCCAAGAAGAGGTACCGGTGGGTTCACCCCTCCACTTT. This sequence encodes CASSQEEVPVGSPLHF.

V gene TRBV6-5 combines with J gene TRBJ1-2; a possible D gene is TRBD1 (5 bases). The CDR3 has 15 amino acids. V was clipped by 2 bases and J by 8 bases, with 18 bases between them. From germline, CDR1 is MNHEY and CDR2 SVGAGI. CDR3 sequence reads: CASSYGRMAPGGYTF. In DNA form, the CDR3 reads TGTGCCAGCAGTTACGGAAGGATGGCCCCAGGGGGCTACACCTTC.

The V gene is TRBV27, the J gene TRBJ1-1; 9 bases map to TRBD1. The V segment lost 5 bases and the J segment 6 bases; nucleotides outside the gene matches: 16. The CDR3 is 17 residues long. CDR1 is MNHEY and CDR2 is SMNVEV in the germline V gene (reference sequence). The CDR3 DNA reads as TGTGCCAGCAGTCAACCACTACAGGGGGCGAGGGTAGCTGAAGCTTTCTTT. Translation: CASSQPLQGARVAEAFF.

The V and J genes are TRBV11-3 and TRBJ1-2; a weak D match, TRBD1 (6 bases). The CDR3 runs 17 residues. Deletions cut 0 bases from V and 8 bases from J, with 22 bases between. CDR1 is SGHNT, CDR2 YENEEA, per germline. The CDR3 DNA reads TGTGCCAGCAGCTTAGATTCGGAGATCGGCGGGGGGCGAGGCTACACCTTC. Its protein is CASSLDSEIGGGRGYTF.

The CDR3 nucleotides are TGTGCCAGCTCACCTCGGAGCGGTTTTGACGGTGAGCAGTTCTTC. Encoded protein: CASSPRSGFDGEQFF. J is TRBJ2-1 and V is TRBV18; D is perhaps TRBD2 (5 bases). Trimming removed 3 bases at V and 9 bases at J, with 18 bases between. The CDR3 is 15 amino acids. Germline V lookup: CDR1 KGHSH, CDR2 LQKENI.

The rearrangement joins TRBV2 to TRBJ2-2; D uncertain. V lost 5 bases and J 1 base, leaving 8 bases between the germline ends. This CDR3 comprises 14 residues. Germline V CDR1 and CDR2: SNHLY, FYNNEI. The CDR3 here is CASSPDKNTGELFF. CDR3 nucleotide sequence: TGTGCCAGCAGTCCCGACAAGAACACCGGGGAGCTGTTTTTT.

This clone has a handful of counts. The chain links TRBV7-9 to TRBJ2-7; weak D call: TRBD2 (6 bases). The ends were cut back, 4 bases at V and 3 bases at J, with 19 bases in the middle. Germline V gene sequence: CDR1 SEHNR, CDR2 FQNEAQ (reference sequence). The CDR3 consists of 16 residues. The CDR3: CASSSPRAGGVYEQYF. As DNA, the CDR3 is TGTGCCAGCAGCTCCCCGCGCGCCGGGGGAGTCTACGAGCAGTACTTC.

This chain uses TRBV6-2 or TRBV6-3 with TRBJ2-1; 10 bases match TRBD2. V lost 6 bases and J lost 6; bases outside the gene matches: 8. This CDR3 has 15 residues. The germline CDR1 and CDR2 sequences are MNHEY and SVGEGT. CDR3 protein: CASSLAGGGGNEQFF. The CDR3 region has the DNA TGTGCCAGCAGCTTAGCGGGGGGTGGAGGCAATGAGCAGTTCTTC.

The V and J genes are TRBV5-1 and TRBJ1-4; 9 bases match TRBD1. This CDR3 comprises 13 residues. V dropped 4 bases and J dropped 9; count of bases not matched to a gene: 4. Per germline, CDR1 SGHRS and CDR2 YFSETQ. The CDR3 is CASSGGTGQKLFF. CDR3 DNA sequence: TGCGCCAGCAGCGGCGGGACAGGGCAAAAACTGTTTTTT.

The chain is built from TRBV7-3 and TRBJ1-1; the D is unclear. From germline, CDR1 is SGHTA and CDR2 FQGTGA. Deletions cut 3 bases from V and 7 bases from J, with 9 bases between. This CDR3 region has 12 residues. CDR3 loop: CASSFDGVEAFF. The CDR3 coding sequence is TGTGCCAGCAGCTTCGACGGGGTTGAAGCTTTCTTT.

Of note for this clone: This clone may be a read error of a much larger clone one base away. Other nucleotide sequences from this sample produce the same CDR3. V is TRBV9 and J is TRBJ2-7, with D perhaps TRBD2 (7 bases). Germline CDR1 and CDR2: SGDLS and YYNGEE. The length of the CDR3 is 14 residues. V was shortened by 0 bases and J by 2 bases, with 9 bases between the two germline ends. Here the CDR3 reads CASSVAGGPYEQYF. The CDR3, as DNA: TGTGCCAGCAGCGTAGCGGGGGGCCCCTACGAGCAGTACTTC.

The chain's CDR3 is CASSLYSGEQFF. CDR3 sequence (DNA): TGTGCCAGCAGCTTGTATAGCGGTGAGCAGTTCTTC. The V call is TRBV7-2, the J call TRBJ2-1, with D perhaps matching TRBD2 (6 bases). This CDR3 contains 12 residues. The V gene's germline CDR1 is SGHTA and CDR2 FQGNSA. V was shortened by 3 bases and J by 9 bases, with 9 bases between the two germline ends.

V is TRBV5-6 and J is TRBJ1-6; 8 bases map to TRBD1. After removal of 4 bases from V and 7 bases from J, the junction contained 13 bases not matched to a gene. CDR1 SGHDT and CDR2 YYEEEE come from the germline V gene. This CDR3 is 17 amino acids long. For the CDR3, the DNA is TGTGCCAGCAGCCAAAGGCCAGGGGGCACTGCGAATTCACCCCTCCACTTT. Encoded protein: CASSQRPGGTANSPLHF. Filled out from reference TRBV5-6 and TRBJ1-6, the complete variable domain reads DAGVTQSPTHLIKTRGQQVTLRCSPKSGHDTVSWYQQALGQGPQFIFQYYEEEERQRGNFPDRFSGHQFPNYSSELNVNALLLGDSALYLCASSQRPGGTANSPLHFGNGTRLTVT.

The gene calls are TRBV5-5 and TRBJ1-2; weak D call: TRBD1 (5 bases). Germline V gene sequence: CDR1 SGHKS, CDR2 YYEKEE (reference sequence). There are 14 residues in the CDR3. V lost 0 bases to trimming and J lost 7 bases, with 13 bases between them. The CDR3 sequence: CASSLGGRDSGYTF. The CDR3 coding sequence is TGTGCCAGCAGCTTGGGGGGCAGGGATAGTGGCTACACCTTC.